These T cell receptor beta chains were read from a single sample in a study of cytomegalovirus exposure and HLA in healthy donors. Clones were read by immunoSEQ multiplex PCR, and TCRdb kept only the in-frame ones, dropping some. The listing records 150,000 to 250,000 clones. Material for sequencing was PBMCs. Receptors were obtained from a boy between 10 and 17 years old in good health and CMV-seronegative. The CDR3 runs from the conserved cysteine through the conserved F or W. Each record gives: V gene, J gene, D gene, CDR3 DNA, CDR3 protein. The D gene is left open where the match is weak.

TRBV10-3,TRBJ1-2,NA,TGTGCCATCAGTGTTGGGCAGGGCTATGGCTACACCTTC,CAISVGQGYGYTF
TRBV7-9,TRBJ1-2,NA,TGTGCCAGCAGTCCCGGACTCAATGGCTACACCTTC,CASSPGLNGYTF
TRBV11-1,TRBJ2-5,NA,TGTGCCAGCAGCCCAAGATTCGGAGGTGGCCTCCGAGGTACCCAGTACTTC,CASSPRFGGGLRGTQYF
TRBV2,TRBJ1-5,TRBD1,TGTGCCAGCAGTGATGAGGGGGCCAGGGTCCCCCAGCATTTT,CASSDEGARVPQHF
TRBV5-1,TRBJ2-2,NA,TGCGCCACCCAAGCCGAGTCTAACACCGGGGAGCTGTTTTTT,CATQAESNTGELFF
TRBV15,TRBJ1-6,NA,TGTGCCACCAGCAGAGGACCGGGGAATTCACCCCTCCACTTT,CATSRGPGNSPLHF
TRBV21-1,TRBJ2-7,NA,TGTGCCAGCAGCAAGGCCAACCTGTGCACCTACGAGCAGTACTTC,CASSKANLCTYEQYF
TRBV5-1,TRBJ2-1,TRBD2,TGCGCCAGCAGCGATGCTCGGGGGGGCCGCAATGAGCAGTTCTTC,CASSDARGGRNEQFF
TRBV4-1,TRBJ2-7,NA,TGCGCCAGCAGCCCTTATGCGGTGGACGAGCAGTACTTC,CASSPYAVDEQYF
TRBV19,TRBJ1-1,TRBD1,TGTGCCAGTAGTATTTTCGGACAGGGGGACACTGAAGCTTTCTTT,CASSIFGQGDTEAFF
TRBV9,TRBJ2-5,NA,TGTGCCAGCAGCGAGGGGTCTGTTAGCGGCCAAGAGACCCAGTACTTC,CASSEGSVSGQETQYF
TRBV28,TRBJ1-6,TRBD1,TGTGCCAGCAGGGCGGGACAGGGTAATTCACCCCTCCACTTT,CASRAGQGNSPLHF
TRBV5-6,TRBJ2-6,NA,TGTGCCAGCAGCTTGGTATGGTCAGGTTTTTCCTCTGGGGCCAACGTCCTGACTTTC,CASSLVWSGFSSGANVLTF
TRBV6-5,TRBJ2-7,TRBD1,TGTGCCAGCAGTTACCCCTCAGGGGGACAGGGCTACGAGCAGTACTTC,CASSYPSGGQGYEQYF
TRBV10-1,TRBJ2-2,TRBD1,TGCGCCAGCAGCCGAGGGGACAGGGGAGCCGGGGAGCTGTTTTTT,CASSRGDRGAGELFF
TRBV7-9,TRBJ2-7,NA,TGTGCCAGCAGCCTACCTGCTGCGGAGTCAACCTACGAGCAGTACTTC,CASSLPAAESTYEQYF
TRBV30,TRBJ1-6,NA,TGTGCCTGGAATGTCAGGGAGGTTTCACCCCTCCACTTT,CAWNVREVSPLHF